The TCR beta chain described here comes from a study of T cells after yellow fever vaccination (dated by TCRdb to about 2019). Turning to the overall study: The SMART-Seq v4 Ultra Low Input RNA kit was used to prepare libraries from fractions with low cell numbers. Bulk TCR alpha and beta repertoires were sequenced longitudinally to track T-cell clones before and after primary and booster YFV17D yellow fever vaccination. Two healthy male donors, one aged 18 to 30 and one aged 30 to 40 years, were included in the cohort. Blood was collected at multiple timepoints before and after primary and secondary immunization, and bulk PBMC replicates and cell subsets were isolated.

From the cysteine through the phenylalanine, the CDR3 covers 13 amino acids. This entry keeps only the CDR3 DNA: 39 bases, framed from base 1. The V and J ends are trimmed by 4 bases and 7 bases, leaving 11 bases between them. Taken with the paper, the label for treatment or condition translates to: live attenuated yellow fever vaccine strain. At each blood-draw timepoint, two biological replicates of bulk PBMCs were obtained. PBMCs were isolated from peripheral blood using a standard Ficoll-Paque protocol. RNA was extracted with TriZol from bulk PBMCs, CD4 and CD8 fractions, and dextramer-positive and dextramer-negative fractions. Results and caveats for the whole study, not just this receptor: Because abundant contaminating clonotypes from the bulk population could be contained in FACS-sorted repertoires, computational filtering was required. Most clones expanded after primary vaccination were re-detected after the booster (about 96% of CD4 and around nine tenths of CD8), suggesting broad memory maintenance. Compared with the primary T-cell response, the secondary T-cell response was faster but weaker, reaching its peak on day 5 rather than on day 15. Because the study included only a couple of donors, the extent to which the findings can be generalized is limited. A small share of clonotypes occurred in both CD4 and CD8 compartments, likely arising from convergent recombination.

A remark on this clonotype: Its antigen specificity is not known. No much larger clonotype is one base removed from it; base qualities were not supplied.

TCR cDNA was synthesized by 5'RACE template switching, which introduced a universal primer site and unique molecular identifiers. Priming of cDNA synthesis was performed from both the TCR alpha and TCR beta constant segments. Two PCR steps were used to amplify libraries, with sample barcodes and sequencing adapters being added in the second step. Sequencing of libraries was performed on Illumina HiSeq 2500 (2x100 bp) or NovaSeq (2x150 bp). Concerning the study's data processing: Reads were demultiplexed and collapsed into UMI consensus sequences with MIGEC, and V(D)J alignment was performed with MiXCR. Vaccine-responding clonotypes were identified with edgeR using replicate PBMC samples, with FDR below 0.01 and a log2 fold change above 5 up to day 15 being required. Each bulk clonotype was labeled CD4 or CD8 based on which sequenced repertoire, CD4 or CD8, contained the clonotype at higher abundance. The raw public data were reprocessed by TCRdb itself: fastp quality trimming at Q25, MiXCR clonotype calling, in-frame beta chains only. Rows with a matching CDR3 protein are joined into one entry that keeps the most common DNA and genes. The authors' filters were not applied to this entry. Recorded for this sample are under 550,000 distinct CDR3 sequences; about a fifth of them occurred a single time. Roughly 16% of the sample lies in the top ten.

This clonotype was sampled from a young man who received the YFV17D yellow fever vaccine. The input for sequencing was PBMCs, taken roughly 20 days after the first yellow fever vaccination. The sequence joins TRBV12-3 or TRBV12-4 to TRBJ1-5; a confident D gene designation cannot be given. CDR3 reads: CASSSPGPQPQHF. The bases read TGTGCCAGCAGTTCCCCGGGTCCACAGCCCCAGCATTTT.